This T cell receptor beta chain appears in the sequencing data of a study of control samples from healthy donors and cancer patients. The table came from immunoSEQ multiplex PCR; TCRdb's copy has only in-frame clones and leaves some out. The data hold approximately 100,000 clones, with roughly 86% observed a single time. CDR3 length: 13 residues. The chain combines TRBV12-1 with TRBJ2-7; the table's D call of TRBD2 was not tested on the DNA. TRBV12-1 is described as a pseudogene. Sequenced input: blood. This clonotype was obtained from a man aged 30 to 39 in good health. CDR3 in amino acids: CASRSVTMREQYV. CDR3 nucleotide sequence: TGTGCCAGCAGGTCGGTCACTATGCGCGAGCAGTACGTC.